This T cell receptor beta chain was recovered during a study of cytomegalovirus exposure and HLA in healthy donors. The study's findings and limits: The dataset shows that most TCR sequences were rare, while some public TCRs occurred in many donors. Cytomegalovirus status was reportedly diagnosed by the classifier with high sensitivity and specificity. 150 or so TCR beta chains were listed as cytomegalovirus-associated.

The CDR3 has 13 residues. CDR1 SGHTS and CDR2 YDEGEE come from the germline V gene. Trimming removed 4 bases at V and 6 bases at J, with 11 bases between. As concerns this clone: Its antigen is not identified.

The repertoire was sequenced with immunoSEQ multiplex PCR; TCRdb's copy has only in-frame clones and lacks some. The data hold about 200,000 clones, with about three quarters observed a single time. Sequencing used PBMCs. The chain carries TRBV5-8 and TRBJ1-5; TRBD1 is a possible D gene (5 bases). This TCR was sampled from a woman aged 25 to 39 in good health and CMV-seronegative. In nucleotides, the CDR3 is TGTGCCAGCAGCCCCTATACAGGTCAGCCCCAGCATTTT. This gives the protein CASSPYTGQPQHF.